What follows are 7 T cell receptor beta chains derived from one specimen sequenced in a study of T cell responses to AZD1222 COVID-19 vaccine. The data were produced by immunoSEQ multiplex PCR, yet TCRdb's version contains in-frame clones alone and is incomplete. The sample consists of under 200,000 clones, roughly 90% of them appearing once. The sample in question was peripheral blood, obtained on day 0 of AZD1222 vaccination. The receptors originated from an adult in good health.

The rearrangement joins TRBV28 to TRBJ2-3; 11 bases map to TRBD1. The CDR3 has 16 residues. CDR1 and CDR2 (germline): MDHEN, SYDVKM. V shed 5 bases and J 4 bases; nucleotides not matched to a gene: 8. CDR3 region: CASSPPGQGGSDTQYF. In DNA, the CDR3 is TGTGCCAGCAGTCCCCCGGGACAGGGGGGCTCAGATACGCAGTATTTT.

This sequence joins TRBV19 and TRBJ1-5; D remains ambiguous. V lost 0 bases and J 4 bases, leaving 7 bases between the germline ends. Germline loops: CDR1 LNHDA, CDR2 SQIVND (reference sequence). This CDR3 has 14 residues. This chain's CDR3 is CASSIESGNQPQHF. The CDR3 region has the DNA TGTGCCAGTAGTATAGAAAGCGGGAATCAGCCCCAGCATTTT.

The rearrangement joins TRBV2 to TRBJ1-6, with no clear D. Trimming shortened V by 3 bases and J by 10 bases, and 19 bases separated the two germline ends. Germline V gene data show CDR1 as SNHLY and CDR2 as FYNNEI. CDR3 length: 16 residues. This chain's CDR3 is CASSDSGPNFGSPLHF. Here the CDR3 DNA reads TGTGCCAGCAGTGATTCGGGTCCCAATTTCGGGTCACCCCTCCACTTT. Full variable domain (outside the CDR3, taken from reference TRBV2 and TRBJ1-6): EPEVTQTPSHQVTQMGQEVILRCVPISNHLYFYWYRQILGQKVEFLVSFYNNEISEKSEIFDDQFSVERPDGSNFTLKIRSTKLEDSAMYFCASSDSGPNFGSPLHFGNGTRLTVT.

V usage is TRBV15 and J usage is TRBJ1-6; D unclear. Trimming cost V 8 bases and J 0 bases, with 5 bases left between them. This CDR3 spans 13 amino acids. From germline, CDR1 is LNHNV and CDR2 YYDKDF (reference sequence). DNA of the CDR3: TGTGCCACCGGCAACTCCTATAATTCACCCCTCCACTTT. This translates into CATGNSYNSPLHF.

V is TRBV28 and J is TRBJ2-7; perhaps TRBD2 as D (5 bases). The CDR3 is made up of 16 amino acids. V lost 4 bases to trimming and J lost 1 base, with 17 bases between them. Germline assignment: CDR1 MDHEN and CDR2 SYDVKM. The CDR3: CASSSLGGGRSYEQYF. CDR3 coding DNA: TGTGCCAGCAGTTCGCTGGGCGGCGGGCGATCCTACGAGCAGTACTTC.

This rearrangement joins TRBV19 to TRBJ2-1; D is ambiguous. Trimming cost V 7 bases and J 2 bases, with 9 bases left between them. The CDR3 totals 13 residues. The germline CDR1 and CDR2 sequences are LNHDA and SQIVND (reference sequence). The CDR3: CASISYPYNEQFF. The CDR3 coding sequence is TGTGCCAGTATTAGCTATCCCTACAATGAGCAGTTCTTC.

The chain combines TRBV19 with TRBJ2-2, with a possible D match to TRBD1 (5 bases). Trimming took 5 bases from V and 0 from J, leaving 10 bases between them. The CDR3 loop spans 15 amino acids. CDR1 is LNHDA, CDR2 SQIVND, per germline (reference sequence). The CDR3 sequence: CASSLQQANTGELFF. CDR3 bases: TGTGCCAGTAGTCTCCAACAGGCGAACACCGGGGAGCTGTTTTTT. Looking up the rest from reference TRBV19 and TRBJ2-2 gives the full variable domain: DGGITQSPKYLFRKEGQNVTLSCEQNLNHDAMYWYRQDPGQGLRLIYYSQIVNDFQKGDIAEGYSVSREKKESFPLTVTSAQKNPTAFYLCASSLQQANTGELFFGEGSRLTVL.